Below are 24 T cell receptor beta chains sequenced from a single sample in a study of T cell responses to AZD1222 COVID-19 vaccine. Only in-frame clones appear in the TCRdb table, and some are missing; sequencing was by immunoSEQ multiplex PCR. The sample lists some 200,000 clones; approximately 95% were seen once. The source was peripheral blood, collected on day 0 of AZD1222 vaccination. The receptor set was obtained from an adult in good health.

This clone was counted a single time. The same CDR3 also results from other DNA sequences found in this sample. The chain is built from TRBV5-1 and TRBJ1-2; D not resolved. CDR1 and CDR2 (germline): SGHRS, YFSETQ. V lost 0 bases, J lost 4 bases, and 7 bases lay in between. This CDR3 spans 13 amino acids. CDR3 region: CASSLVVAYGYTF. The DNA for the CDR3 is TGCGCCAGCAGCTTGGTAGTGGCCTATGGCTACACCTTC.

This clone has more than one count but fewer than ten. The chain employs TRBV15 and TRBJ1-2; a possible D gene is TRBD1 (5 bases). V lost 4 bases to trimming and J lost 6 bases, with 18 bases between them. Looked up from germline, CDR1 is LNHNV and CDR2 is YYDKDF (reference sequence). CDR3 size: 15 residues. Here the CDR3 DNA reads TGTGCCACCAGCACAATTGCTGAGGGGAGCGATGGCTACACCTTC. Amino acids: CATSTIAEGSDGYTF. The full variable domain, completed using reference TRBV15 and TRBJ1-2, is DAMVIQNPRYQVTQFGKPVTLSCSQTLNHNVMYWYQQKSSQAPKLLFHYYDKDFNNEADTPDNFQSRRPNTSFCFLDIRSPGLGDTAMYLCATSTIAEGSDGYTFGSGTRLTVV.

This rearrangement joins TRBV19 to TRBJ2-3, with D tentatively TRBD1 (5 bases). V lost 7 bases to trimming and J lost 0 bases, with 14 bases between them. Per the germline V gene, CDR1 is LNHDA and CDR2 is SQIVND (reference sequence). The CDR3 totals 15 residues. CDR3 DNA: TGTGCCAGTACCAAAGGGGCCTCAAGCACAGATACGCAGTATTTT. Translating it yields CASTKGASSTDTQYF.

The V and J genes are TRBV10-1 and TRBJ2-1, with a possible D match to TRBD1 (6 bases). CDR3 length: 14 amino acids. Germline V CDR1 and CDR2: WNHNN, SYGVQD (reference sequence). V dropped 4 bases and J dropped 9 bases, with 16 bases sitting between them. CDR3 amino acids: CASSVGTLGVEQFF. The CDR3 region has the DNA TGCGCCAGCAGTGTGGGGACATTAGGGGTTGAGCAGTTCTTC.

V usage is TRBV7-7 and J usage is TRBJ2-2; 7 bases line up with TRBD2. The germline CDR1 and CDR2 sequences are SSHAT and FNYEAQ (reference sequence). The J segment lost 1 base and the V segment lost 6 bases, leaving 8 bases of the junction unmatched. CDR3 length: 16 amino acids. The chain's CDR3 is CASSPIGGVNTGELFF. The CDR3 DNA reads TGTGCCAGCAGTCCAATTGGGGGGGTGAACACCGGGGAGCTGTTTTTT. Supplemented by reference TRBV7-7 and TRBJ2-2, the full variable domain reads GAGVSQSPRYKVTKRGQDVTLRCDPISSHATLYWYQQALGQGPEFLTYFNYEAQPDKSGLPSDRFSAERPEGSISTLTIQRTEQRDSAMYRCASSPIGGVNTGELFFGEGSRLTVL.

This clone is a singleton in its sample. This chain links TRBV5-4 with TRBJ2-1; TRBD2 agrees at 8 bases. Germline V gene data show CDR1 as SGHNT and CDR2 as YYREEE (reference sequence). CDR3 size: 15 residues. The V and J ends lost 4 bases and 6 bases, in that order; junction bases with no gene match: 9. CDR3: CASSGLAGGSNEQFF. CDR3 bases: TGTGCCAGCAGCGGCCTGGCGGGAGGATCCAATGAGCAGTTCTTC.

This rearrangement joins TRBV27 to TRBJ2-3, with 10 bases matching TRBD2. The junction had 6 bases not matched to a gene; V was cut back by 2 bases and J by 4 bases. Germline V CDR1 and CDR2: MNHEY, SMNVEV (reference sequence). The CDR3 has 16 amino acids. CDR3 amino acids: CASSLGRGLAPDTQYF. As DNA, the CDR3 is TGTGCCAGCAGTTTAGGTAGGGGACTAGCGCCAGATACGCAGTATTTT.

The chain uses TRBV11-3 and TRBJ2-7; 11 nucleotides match TRBD1. Germline loops: CDR1 SGHNT, CDR2 YENEEA. V trimming: 6 bases; J trimming: 7 bases; junction bases outside the gene matches: 8. The CDR3 is 14 residues long. CDR3 region: CASSLGGTGGEQYF. The CDR3 nucleotides are TGTGCCAGCAGTCTCGGCGGGACAGGGGGAGAGCAGTACTTC.

The chain carries TRBV6-5 and TRBJ2-7, with TRBD2 matching over 9 bases. Per germline, CDR1 MNHEY and CDR2 SVGAGI. The CDR3 has 16 amino acids. V was clipped by 0 bases and J by 6 bases; unmatched bases: 9. Here the CDR3 DNA reads TGTGCCAGCAGTTACTCGATATCAGCGGGAGGCTCCGAGCAGTACTTC. It yields the protein CASSYSISAGGSEQYF.

The sample holds one count of this clone. The chain couples TRBV12-5 to TRBJ2-4, with TRBD2 identical over 11 bases. Germline CDR1 LGHNT, CDR2 FRNRAP. There are 15 residues in the CDR3. With 1 base clipped from V and 6 bases from J, the junction kept 2 bases outside the gene matches. The CDR3 spells CASGLGGTSGNIQYF. CDR3 sequence (DNA): TGTGCTAGTGGTTTGGGGGGGACTAGCGGAAACATTCAGTACTTC.

The sample holds one count of this clone. This chain links TRBV5-4 with TRBJ2-7; 8 bases are a match to TRBD1. The CDR3 runs 15 residues. CDR1 SGHNT and CDR2 YYREEE come from the germline V gene (reference sequence). V lost 0 bases and J lost 2; bases outside the gene matches: 4. The CDR3 bases are TGTGCCAGCAGCTTGGCCGGGACAGGCCCCTACGAGCAGTACTTC. The encoded protein is CASSLAGTGPYEQYF.

V and J are TRBV28 and TRBJ2-7; D is ambiguous. The V gene lost 4 bases and the J gene lost 1 base, with 5 bases spanning the gap. CDR1 and CDR2 (germline): MDHEN, SYDVKM. The CDR3 extends over 12 amino acids. Here the CDR3 DNA reads TGTGCCAGCAGTTACAGTTCCTACGAGCAGTACTTC. Amino acids: CASSYSSYEQYF.

The CDR3 loop reads CASSLLDTLGEQYF. CDR3 coding DNA: TGTGCCAGCAGCTTATTAGACACCTTAGGCGAGCAGTACTTC. The chain uses TRBV11-2 and TRBJ2-7; D uncertain. This CDR3 comprises 14 residues. Trimming removed 2 bases at V and 6 bases at J, with 14 bases between. The germline V gene has CDR1 SGHAT and CDR2 FQNNGV.

J is TRBJ1-6 and V is TRBV23-1; D ambiguous. TRBV23-1 is an ORF, and what it does is uncertain. The germline V and J ends were trimmed by 0 bases and 7 bases, with 13 bases remaining between them. The CDR3 is made up of 16 amino acids. The CDR3 DNA is TGCGCCAGCAGTCAATCTCAAGGGTCTGGGAATTCACCCCTCCACTTT. It specifies CASSQSQGSGNSPLHF.

This chain's CDR3 is CASSPTGGALGELFF. Here the CDR3 DNA reads TGTGCCAGCAGTCCGACCGGGGGGGCCCTCGGGGAGCTGTTTTTT. This chain connects TRBV6-5 to TRBJ2-2, with 8 bases fitting TRBD2. Germline V gives CDR1 MNHEY, CDR2 SVGAGI. CDR3 length: 15 amino acids. The junction had 9 bases not matched to a gene; V was cut back by 5 bases and J by 7 bases.

This rearrangement joins TRBV6-5 to TRBJ1-2, with TRBD1 identical over 7 bases. The germline V gene encodes CDR1 MNHEY and CDR2 SVGAGI. CDR3 length: 15 residues. Trimming removed 5 bases from V and 2 bases from J; junction bases left unmatched: 8. The chain's CDR3 is CASSTRRGPNYGYTF. DNA of the CDR3: TGTGCCAGCAGTACCAGGAGGGGGCCAAACTATGGCTACACCTTC.

The chain recombines TRBV18 with TRBJ1-4; 9 bases line up with TRBD1. CDR1 and CDR2 from the germline V gene are KGHSH and LQKENI. The CDR3 consists of 13 residues. Germline trimming cut 6 bases from V and 15 bases from J; bases unmatched to any gene: 11. CDR3 sequence: CASSFGQGQGVFF. The CDR3 nucleotides read TGTGCCAGCTCCTTTGGACAGGGGCAGGGTGTGTTTTTT. The full variable domain, in which reference TRBV18 and TRBJ1-4 provide the parts outside the CDR3, is NAGVMQNPRHLVRRRGQEARLRCSPMKGHSHVYWYRQLPEEGLKFMVYLQKENIIDESGMPKERFSAEFPKEGPSILRIQQVVRGDSAAYFCASSFGQGQGVFFGSGTQLSVL.

The rearrangement uses TRBV12-3 or TRBV12-4 and TRBJ2-7; D gene ambiguous. The V gene lost 4 bases and the J gene lost 2 bases, with 9 bases spanning the gap. The CDR3 loop spans 13 amino acids. CDR3 coding DNA: TGTGCCAGCAGTTATCCAGAAGCCTACGAGCAGTACTTC. This codes for CASSYPEAYEQYF.

This chain links TRBV9 with TRBJ1-6; possibly TRBD1 for D (5 bases). With 0 bases removed from V and 10 bases from J, the gap between germline ends came to 11 bases. CDR1 SGDLS and CDR2 YYNGEE come from the germline V gene. The length of the CDR3 is 14 residues. Here the CDR3 DNA reads TGTGCCAGCAGCGTAGAGGGGACCCAATCACCCCTCCACTTT. This gives the protein CASSVEGTQSPLHF. Complete variable domain (other parts from reference TRBV9 and TRBJ1-6): DSGVTQTPKHLITATGQRVTLRCSPRSGDLSVYWYQQSLDQGLQFLIQYYNGEERAKGNILERFSAQQFPDLHSELNLSSLELGDSALYFCASSVEGTQSPLHFGNGTRLTVT.

The chain links TRBV4-1 to TRBJ2-7; 11 nucleotides agree with TRBD2. Trimming removed 4 bases from V and 4 bases from J; junction bases left unmatched: 6. The germline gives CDR1 MGHRA, CDR2 YSYEKL. The CDR3 is 15 residues long. The CDR3 sequence is CASSLLAGVGYEQYF. In DNA form, the CDR3 reads TGCGCCAGCAGCCTACTAGCGGGAGTAGGTTACGAGCAGTACTTC.

The V gene is TRBV18, the J gene TRBJ1-1; tentatively, D is TRBD1 (5 bases). The CDR3 has 15 residues. Trimming removed 4 bases from V and 5 bases from J, with 17 bases in between. Looked up from germline, CDR1 is KGHSH and CDR2 is LQKENI. Here the CDR3 reads CASSLSGTLGTEAFF. DNA for the CDR3: TGTGCCAGCTCACTGTCAGGGACGCTGGGAACTGAAGCTTTCTTT.

The rearrangement joins TRBV11-2 to TRBJ1-4; D is perhaps TRBD1 (6 bases). V was cut by 1 base and J by 4 bases, with 13 bases left in between. CDR3 length equals 16 residues. Germline V gene data show CDR1 as SGHAT and CDR2 as FQNNGV. DNA of the CDR3: TGTGCCAGCAGCTTAGTCGGCGGGGGCGGTAATGAAAAACTGTTTTTT. Its protein product is CASSLVGGGGNEKLFF.

The rearrangement uses TRBV2 and TRBJ2-7; D gene uncertain. The ends were cut back, 7 bases at V and 4 bases at J, with 11 bases in the middle. Germline V gives CDR1 SNHLY, CDR2 FYNNEI. This CDR3 is built from 12 residues. The DNA of the CDR3 is TGTGCCAGCAAGCCGGGCACTTACGAGCAGTACTTC. Amino acid sequence: CASKPGTYEQYF.

The V gene is TRBV10-2, the J gene TRBJ2-1, with 7 bases identical to TRBD2. The V segment lost 3 bases and the J segment 8 bases; nucleotides outside the gene matches: 10. CDR3 length: 15 residues. Germline V lookup: CDR1 WSHSY, CDR2 SAAADI. The CDR3 sequence: CASSDGGGPRDEQFF. CDR3 nucleotides: TGCGCCAGCAGTGACGGGGGAGGGCCGAGGGATGAGCAGTTCTTC.